This T cell receptor (beta chain) stems from a study of response to subunit inactivated influenza vaccine listed by TCRdb under 2018. Describing the broader study: Deep quantitative profiling of the T cell receptor repertoire was used in the study to follow responses to a trivalent subunit inactivated influenza vaccine.

The method behind the library was RT-PCR. Instrument used: Illumina HiSeq 2500. In TCRdb, the public reads were trimmed at Q25 with fastp and aligned with MiXCR, with productive beta chains retained. Every distinct CDR3 protein forms one entry, paired with its most common genes and DNA. Recorded for this sample are just over 300,000 distinct CDR3 sequences; 22% of them occurred a single time. The ten largest clones add up to about 9.4% of the sample. The V and J ends are trimmed by 1 base and 2 bases, leaving 10 bases between them. The germline V gene yields SGHRS for CDR1 and YFSETQ for CDR2. The CDR3, from cysteine to phenylalanine, totals 15 residues. This entry keeps only the CDR3 DNA: 45 bases, framed from base 1. The table lists this clonotype with a few counts. Its antigen is still unknown. One base away there is no much larger clone; base qualities are not given. Overall study outcomes, separate from this receptor: According to the authors, only a limited number of new T cells may be recruited by each seasonal influenza vaccination.

The sequencing here drew on PBMCs from blood, taken approximately 22 months after vaccination. The chain was built from TRBV5-1 and TRBJ1-5, with no reliable assignment of the D segment. This TCR came from a man between 45 and 75 years old who received an inactivated influenza vaccine. Donor details come from another sample of the same person, matched by shared clones. The CDR3 amino acid sequence is: CASSLNPEGNQPQHF. Read as DNA, the sequence is TGCGCCAGCAGCTTGAATCCCGAGGGCAATCAGCCCCAGCATTTT. Outside the CDR3, residues come from the reference TRBV5-1 and TRBJ1-5 proteins, so the full variable domain is: KAGVTQTPRYLIKTRGQQVTLSCSPISGHRSVSWYQQTPGQGLQFLFEYFSETQRNKGNFPGRFSGRQFSNSRSEMNVSTLELGDSALYLCASSLNPEGNQPQHFGDGTRLSIL.